This T cell receptor (beta chain) was sequenced during a study of blood T cell repertoires in COVID-19. For the study at large: Acute-phase and convalescent COVID-19 samples originated in the United States, Italy and Spain. PBMCs, B-cell-depleted T cells, or T cells were the source of the cDNA or gDNA that made up the material.

V was pared by 1 base and J by 3 bases, with 12 bases between. The CDR3 is 15 amino acids. Germline CDR1 is MNHNS and CDR2 is SASEGT. This clone was observed a few times. Authors' analysis steps: Reference gene primer amplification in the assay estimated nucleated cell counts. Produced via immunoSEQ multiplex PCR; TCRdb's table is partial and in-frame only. The V and J calls and clone size come from that table; D and trimming were worked out from the DNA. The data show a few hundred thousand clones, roughly 80% seen once. Specimen: peripheral blood. The genes are TRBV6-1 and TRBJ1-1; D is undetermined. This TCR was sampled from a woman at least 80 years old with acute or convalescent COVID-19. The CDR3: CASSEDTQRDTEAFF. CDR3 in DNA: TGTGCCAGCAGTGAAGATACCCAGAGGGACACTGAAGCTTTCTTT.